One and the same sample provided the 13 T cell receptor beta chains below, sequenced in a study of T cell changes during pregnancy in multiple sclerosis. Sequencing was performed with immunoSEQ multiplex PCR; in TCRdb, only in-frame clones are kept and a portion is missing. The sample records 60,000 or so clones, less than 95% being singletons. The sequencing here drew on peripheral blood, taken in the second trimester of pregnancy. Receptors were obtained from a female donor in good health, enrolled as a control in a pregnancy study.

This clone occurred a few times. The rearrangement uses TRBV9 and TRBJ1-1; no firm D call. The CDR3 contains 13 residues. Trimming left V 4 bases short and J 0 bases short, with 7 bases between. Germline V CDR1 and CDR2: SGDLS, YYNGEE. The CDR3 spells CASSRTVNTEAFF. The CDR3 DNA reads TGTGCCAGCAGCCGAACGGTGAACACTGAAGCTTTCTTT.

The chain couples TRBV11-3 to TRBJ2-1; D might be TRBD2 (5 bases). The CDR3 length is 14 residues. V was trimmed by 5 bases and J by 3 bases, leaving 11 bases between them. Looked up from germline, CDR1 is SGHNT and CDR2 is YENEEA. The CDR3 DNA follows: TGTGCCAGCAGCCGTAGGACTGGCTACAATGAGCAGTTCTTC. It specifies CASSRRTGYNEQFF. The whole variable domain, remainder taken from reference TRBV11-3 and TRBJ2-1, is EAGVVQSPRYKIIEKKQPVAFWCNPISGHNTLYWYLQNLGQGPELLIRYENEEAVDDSQLPKDRFSAERLKGVDSTLKIQPAELGDSAVYLCASSRRTGYNEQFFGPGTRLTVL.

V gene TRBV28 combines with J gene TRBJ2-4; 13 positions match TRBD2. CDR1 is MDHEN and CDR2 is SYDVKM in the germline V gene. V gave up 2 bases and J gave up 4 bases; unmatched junction bases: 8. The CDR3 consists of 18 residues. The chain's CDR3 is CASSLPTLAGGPKNIQYF. DNA of the CDR3: TGTGCCAGCAGTTTACCAACACTAGCGGGAGGGCCAAAAAACATTCAGTACTTC. The full variable domain, in which reference TRBV28 and TRBJ2-4 provide the parts outside the CDR3, is DVKVTQSSRYLVKRTGEKVFLECVQDMDHENMFWYRQDPGLGLRLIYFSYDVKMKEKGDIPEGYSVSREKKERFSLILESASTNQTSMYLCASSLPTLAGGPKNIQYFGAGTRLSVL.

V and J are TRBV6-6 and TRBJ1-1, with TRBD1 matching over 7 bases. Germline lookup yields CDR1 MNHNY and CDR2 SVGAGI (reference sequence). The CDR3 extends over 13 amino acids. The junction had 0 bases not matched to a gene; V was cut back by 5 bases and J by 0 bases. The CDR3 DNA is TGTGCCAGCAGTACAGGGGTGAACACTGAAGCTTTCTTT. Encoded protein: CASSTGVNTEAFF.

This chain uses TRBV4-1 with TRBJ2-7, with 8 nucleotides matching TRBD2. J was trimmed by 0 bases and V by 0 bases; bases with no gene match: 7. This CDR3 is 17 amino acids long. Germline-derived CDR1 and CDR2 are MGHRA and YSYEKL. This CDR3 reads CASSQDDRAGVSYEQYF. The CDR3 coding sequence is TGCGCCAGCAGCCAAGATGATCGAGCGGGGGTCTCCTACGAGCAGTACTTC.

The CDR3 region has the DNA TGTGCCATCAGTCCCGCGGGAGGGCCAGTTGAGCAGTACTTC. The encoded protein is CAISPAGGPVEQYF. The chain joins TRBV10-3 to TRBJ2-7; TRBD2 aligns across 9 bases. The CDR3 covers 14 residues. Germline CDR1 and CDR2: ENHRY and SYGVKD. Trimming cost V 5 bases and J 7 bases; bases outside gene matches: 9.

The V call is TRBV4-1, the J call TRBJ1-1; 12 positions match TRBD1. Unmatched junction bases numbered 18, after V lost 1 base and J lost 9 bases. The germline gives CDR1 MGHRA, CDR2 YSYEKL. The CDR3 runs 19 residues. The CDR3 here is CASSQVPFAIGTGGFKAFF. In DNA, the CDR3 is TGCGCCAGCAGCCAAGTTCCCTTCGCCATAGGGACAGGGGGCTTTAAAGCTTTCTTT.

V gene TRBV27 combines with J gene TRBJ2-1; D is perhaps TRBD2 (5 bases). Trimming left V 7 bases short and J 2 bases short, with 15 bases between. CDR3 length: 15 amino acids. The V gene's germline CDR1 is MNHEY and CDR2 SMNVEV (reference sequence). CDR3 DNA sequence: TGTGCCAGCAACTCACTAGAGAGGGCCTACAATGAGCAGTTCTTC. Translation gives CASNSLERAYNEQFF.

This chain connects TRBV7-3 to TRBJ2-6; 14 bases map to TRBD2. From germline, CDR1 is SGHTA and CDR2 FQGTGA. After removal of 1 base from V and 4 bases from J, the junction contained 3 bases not matched to a gene. This CDR3 has 18 amino acids. CDR3 sequence reads: CASSLRLAGGPGANVLTF. CDR3 in DNA: TGTGCCAGCAGCTTAAGACTAGCGGGGGGGCCGGGGGCCAACGTCCTGACTTTC.

The gene calls are TRBV4-2 and TRBJ2-3; TRBD2 agrees at 15 bases. The J segment lost 3 bases and the V segment lost 4 bases, leaving 8 bases of the junction unmatched. CDR1 and CDR2 from the germline V gene are LGHNA and YNFKEQ. The CDR3 covers 18 residues. The CDR3 is CASSPGLAGGPGTDTQYF. The CDR3 DNA reads TGTGCCAGCAGCCCCGGACTAGCGGGGGGGCCGGGAACAGATACGCAGTATTTT.

The chain couples TRBV6-5 to TRBJ2-1; 8 bases fit TRBD2. The length of the CDR3 is 14 residues. The trim removed 8 bases at V and 5 bases at J, leaving 8 bases unmatched. Germline lookup yields CDR1 MNHEY and CDR2 SVGAGI. CDR3 DNA sequence: TGTGCCAGCCGGACGGGAGGGCGAGACAATGAGCAGTTCTTC. Translated, it gives CASRTGGRDNEQFF.

The rearrangement links TRBV29-1 to TRBJ1-1; TRBD1 aligns across 7 bases. Per germline, CDR1 SQVTM and CDR2 ANQGSEA. CDR3 size: 13 residues. V was clipped by 6 bases and J by 5 bases; unmatched bases: 9. DNA for the CDR3: TGCAGCGTACAGGAGGGGGCAGGGACTGAAGCTTTCTTT. It specifies CSVQEGAGTEAFF. Supplemented by reference TRBV29-1 and TRBJ1-1, the full variable domain reads SAVISQKPSRDICQRGTSLTIQCQVDSQVTMMFWYRQQPGQSLTLIATANQGSEATYESGFVIDKFPISRPNLTFSTLTVSNMSPEDSSIYLCSVQEGAGTEAFFGQGTRLTVV.

The V call is TRBV11-2, the J call TRBJ1-6; TRBD1 is a possible D gene (6 bases). This CDR3 region has 17 residues. The germline V and J ends were trimmed by 1 base and 5 bases, with 15 bases remaining between them. Per the germline V gene, CDR1 is SGHAT and CDR2 is FQNNGV. The CDR3 sequence: CASSLGSRGAHNSPLHF. CDR3 sequence (DNA): TGTGCCAGCAGCTTAGGGTCTCGGGGGGCTCATAATTCACCCCTCCACTTT.